Following are 22 T cell receptor beta chains from one sample sequenced in a study of blood T cells in healthy people across ages. PCR was performed a second time for roughly 7 to 12 cycles using a sample-barcoded 5' primer and a J-beta primer mix. TCRdb reanalysed the 5' RACE reads using MiXCR and keeps one entry per CDR3 protein. This sample has about 1 million distinct CDR3 sequences, with under 30% found just once. These data were also filed under a second study, of T cells of mothers and their children.

Sequences were obtained from blood. The receptors here all came from a girl aged 2-15 years in good health.

This clonotype was observed a few times. The CDR3 DNA is TGTGCCAGCAGCTTAGATGAGGACTACGGGCAGTACTTC. Residues: CASSLDEDYGQYF. The chain carries TRBV11-1 and TRBJ2-5, with D possibly being TRBD2 (6 bases). The CDR3 is 13 residues long. Trimming shortened V by 1 base and J by 11 bases, and 14 bases separated the two germline ends. Germline assignment: CDR1 SGHAT and CDR2 FQDESV (reference sequence).

The chain combines TRBV2 with TRBJ2-7; D not resolved. V was clipped by 4 bases and J by 7 bases, with 14 bases between them. From germline, CDR1 is SNHLY and CDR2 FYNNEI. The CDR3 is made up of 13 amino acids. CDR3 bases: TGTGCCAGCAGTGTACGGCTTCTCGTGGAGCAGTACTTC. It is translated as CASSVRLLVEQYF.

This clonotype was observed a few times. The rearrangement links TRBV6-6 to TRBJ2-3; TRBD2 is a possible D gene (5 bases). The V gene lost 6 bases and the J gene lost 2 bases, with 12 bases spanning the gap. The CDR3 extends over 14 amino acids. Germline-derived CDR1 and CDR2 are MNHNY and SVGAGI (reference sequence). In nucleotides, the CDR3 is TGTGCCAGCAGGACTACTTTACACACAGATACGCAGTATTTT. It specifies CASRTTLHTDTQYF.

The chain has TRBV10-3 and TRBJ2-7; D gene uncertain. CDR1 ENHRY and CDR2 SYGVKD come from the germline V gene. V was clipped by 1 base and J by 5 bases, with 9 bases between them. This CDR3 contains 13 residues. DNA for the CDR3: TGTGCCATCAGTGAGTTTCCCGCGGACGAGCAGTACTTC. It is translated as CAISEFPADEQYF.

CDR3 coding DNA: TGTGCCACCAGCAGAGCTAAAGAGACCCAGTACTTC. It codes for CATSRAKETQYF. The V and J genes are TRBV15 and TRBJ2-5; D gene uncertain. The V gene's germline CDR1 is LNHNV and CDR2 YYDKDF (reference sequence). The CDR3 consists of 12 residues. The V gene lost 1 base and the J gene lost 3 bases, with 3 bases spanning the gap.

The sample holds one count of this clonotype. The chain links TRBV29-1 to TRBJ1-1, with D uncertain. V shed 2 bases and J shed 10 bases, with 5 bases lying between them. The CDR3 extends over 9 amino acids. The germline V gene has CDR1 SQVTM and CDR2 ANQGSEA. In nucleotides, the CDR3 is TGCAGCGTTGAATTTGGAGCTTTCTTT. Amino acid sequence: CSVEFGAFF.

CDR3 loop: CSVLGGSYEQYF. CDR3 in DNA: TGCAGCGTTCTGGGGGGTTCCTACGAGCAGTACTTC. The chain carries TRBV29-1 and TRBJ2-7, with D possibly matching TRBD2 (6 bases). The CDR3 is made up of 12 amino acids. Trimming removed 5 bases from V and 1 base from J, with 9 bases in between. The germline V gene has CDR1 SQVTM and CDR2 ANQGSEA.

Only a few counts were recorded for this clonotype. The chain combines TRBV6-5 with TRBJ1-4; D might be TRBD1 (5 bases). The CDR3 is 14 residues long. CDR1 MNHEY and CDR2 SVGAGI come from the germline V gene. V was cut by 10 bases and J by 2 bases, with 14 bases left in between. The CDR3 protein is CATHRGGTNEKLFF. CDR3 DNA sequence: TGTGCCACCCACCGGGGGGGTACTAATGAAAAACTGTTTTTT.

The chain joins TRBV12-3 or TRBV12-4 to TRBJ1-4; weak D call: TRBD1 (6 bases). This CDR3 has 17 amino acids. The V and J ends lost 2 bases and 8 bases respectively, with 21 bases between them. This CDR3 is CASSLRAAWGRGEKLFF. The DNA of the CDR3 is TGTGCCAGCAGTTTAAGGGCGGCCTGGGGGCGAGGGGAAAAACTGTTTTTT.

This clonotype turned up a few times. This chain uses TRBV20-1 with TRBJ2-3, with 7 nucleotides matching TRBD1. Trimming took 5 bases from V and 3 from J; bases not matched to a gene: 11. Germline loops: CDR1 DFQATT, CDR2 SNEGSKA (reference sequence). The CDR3 consists of 15 residues. The CDR3 DNA is TGCAGTGCTGGAGGAAAGGGGGCGCAAACAGATACGCAGTATTTT. This encodes CSAGGKGAQTDTQYF.

This clonotype was found once. V usage is TRBV20-1 and J usage is TRBJ2-3, with 10 positions matching TRBD2. Losses at the gene ends were 3 bases for V and 5 bases for J; bases not matched to a gene: 2. Germline CDR1 DFQATT, CDR2 SNEGSKA (reference sequence). The CDR3 sequence is 13 residues long. This chain's CDR3 is CSASRLAGDTQYF. In nucleotides, the CDR3 is TGCAGTGCTAGTCGACTAGCGGGAGATACGCAGTATTTT.

This chain connects TRBV7-9 to TRBJ1-1; D uncertain. Trimming left V 5 bases short and J 0 bases short, with 13 bases between. The CDR3 is made up of 15 amino acids. Germline V CDR1 and CDR2: SEHNR, FQNEAQ (reference sequence). The CDR3 region has the DNA TGTGCCAGCAGCCTCCCTGGGGTTGTGAACACTGAAGCTTTCTTT. Translating it yields CASSLPGVVNTEAFF. The whole variable domain, remainder taken from reference TRBV7-9 and TRBJ1-1, is DTGVSQNPRHKITKRGQNVTFRCDPISEHNRLYWYRQTLGQGPEFLTYFQNEAQLEKSRLLSDRFSAERPKGSFSTLEIQRTEQGDSAMYLCASSLPGVVNTEAFFGQGTRLTVV.

This clonotype was recorded a few times. V gene TRBV20-1 combines with J gene TRBJ2-5; no clear D. The CDR3 runs to 13 residues. Trimming shortened V by 5 bases and J by 1 base, and 11 bases separated the two germline ends. CDR1 and CDR2 (germline): DFQATT, SNEGSKA (reference sequence). The CDR3 loop reads CSARNGCQETQYF. As DNA, the CDR3 is TGCAGTGCTCGAAACGGGTGCCAAGAGACCCAGTACTTC.

This clonotype was seen only a few times. The chain employs TRBV12-3 or TRBV12-4 and TRBJ2-5; perhaps TRBD2 as D (5 bases). The CDR3 is 13 amino acids. Trimming removed 6 bases from V and 7 bases from J, with 15 bases in between. The CDR3 sequence is CASSSTLEGTQYF. Here the CDR3 DNA reads TGTGCCAGCAGCTCAACACTAGAAGGGACCCAGTACTTC.

V gene TRBV7-2 combines with J gene TRBJ2-3, with D possibly matching TRBD1 (6 bases). The CDR3 totals 15 residues. V shed 7 bases and J shed 5 bases, with 19 bases lying between them. CDR1 is SGHTA and CDR2 is FQGNSA in the germline V gene. The CDR3 reads CASTMGRSRGDTQYF. The DNA of the CDR3 is TGTGCCAGCACCATGGGGCGGAGCAGGGGAGATACGCAGTATTTT.

CDR3 protein: CATSRELGSPLHF. The DNA of the CDR3 is TGTGCCACCAGCAGAGAGCTCGGTTCACCCCTCCACTTT. This chain joins TRBV15 and TRBJ1-6; D is ambiguous. Trimming took off 0 bases at V and 9 bases at J, with 6 bases between the two ends. The CDR3 covers 13 residues. Germline CDR1 is LNHNV and CDR2 is YYDKDF (reference sequence).

Only a few counts were recorded for this clonotype. The chain carries TRBV5-8 and TRBJ1-1; D may be TRBD1 (5 bases). This CDR3 spans 16 amino acids. Germline V gives CDR1 SGHTS, CDR2 YDEGEE. The V gene lost 0 bases and the J gene lost 5 bases, with 17 bases spanning the gap. The CDR3 reads CASSLVGGEVGTEAFF. As DNA, the CDR3 is TGTGCCAGCAGCTTGGTGGGGGGGGAAGTGGGGACTGAAGCTTTCTTT.

Worth noting for this clonotype: A clone one base away is much larger, so this may be a read error. The chain uses TRBV20-1 and TRBJ2-7; D uncertain. The CDR3 covers 13 residues. The V end was cut by 1 base, the J end by 4 bases, with 11 bases between. Germline V gene data show CDR1 as DFQATT and CDR2 as SNEGSKA (reference sequence). The DNA of the CDR3 is TGCAGTGCTAGAGCGGCCCAGGAATACGAGCAGTACTTC. This gives the protein CSARAAQEYEQYF.

This chain uses TRBV7-2 with TRBJ1-3, with D perhaps matching TRBD1 (6 bases). The CDR3 has 14 residues. V gave up 5 bases and J gave up 3 bases, with 11 bases separating them. CDR1 and CDR2 from the germline V gene are SGHTA and FQGNSA. The CDR3 nucleotides read TGTGCCAGCAGCCAGACAGGAGTTGGAAACACCATATATTTT. This gives the protein CASSQTGVGNTIYF.

This clonotype was seen more than once but under ten times. The chain has TRBV24-1 and TRBJ2-5; D is unclear. The CDR3 runs to 12 residues. Germline assignment: CDR1 KGHDR and CDR2 SFDVKD. The V end was cut by 0 bases, the J end by 3 bases, with 1 base between. CDR3 in DNA: TGTGCCACCAGTGATTTGGAAGAGACCCAGTACTTC. This codes for CATSDLEETQYF.

The table lists this clonotype with a few counts. The rearrangement joins TRBV24-1 to TRBJ2-2, with D unresolved. Deletions cut 5 bases from V and 4 bases from J, with 4 bases between. CDR3 length: 12 residues. Per germline, CDR1 KGHDR and CDR2 SFDVKD. As DNA, the CDR3 is TGTGCCACCAGTGGTTTCACCGGGGAGCTGTTTTTT. As protein: CATSGFTGELFF.

The V call is TRBV27, the J call TRBJ2-5; TRBD2 matches 14 bases. The CDR3 length is 15 residues. V lost 5 bases to trimming and J lost 5 bases; unmatched junction nucleotides: 4. The germline CDR1 and CDR2 sequences are MNHEY and SMNVEV (reference sequence). CDR3 sequence (DNA): TGTGCCAGCAGTGAGACTAGCGGGGGGGCGGAGACCCAGTACTTC. Its protein product is CASSETSGGAETQYF.